A single sample gave rise to the 32 T cell receptor beta chains below, sequenced in a study of shared clonotypes between healthy human individuals. Produced via immunoSEQ multiplex PCR; TCRdb's table is partial and in-frame only. This repertoire shows over 2 million clones, approximately 90% found once; its top ten account for around 0.38%. Input material: naive CD4+ T cells from PBMCs. Subset meaning: CD45RA+ positively selected. All receptors come from a young man in good health. Some clones in this sample may be carry-over from other donors' samples.

J is TRBJ1-1 and V is TRBV29-1, with TRBD1 matching 10 bases. With V trimmed by 8 bases and J by 5 bases, 8 bases remained unmatched. CDR3 size: 13 residues. CDR1 and CDR2 (germline): SQVTM, ANQGSEA. The DNA of the CDR3 is TGCAGCTTAGGGACAGGGGCGAGTACTGAAGCTTTCTTT. Its translation: CSLGTGASTEAFF. The full variable domain, completed using reference TRBV29-1 and TRBJ1-1, is SAVISQKPSRDICQRGTSLTIQCQVDSQVTMMFWYRQQPGQSLTLIATANQGSEATYESGFVIDKFPISRPNLTFSTLTVSNMSPEDSSIYLCSLGTGASTEAFFGQGTRLTVV.

This chain uses TRBV6-1 with TRBJ2-1; maybe TRBD1 (5 bases). The V end lost 7 bases, the J end lost 8 bases, and 15 bases lay between the germline ends. Looked up from germline, CDR1 is MNHNS and CDR2 is SASEGT. The CDR3 sequence is 13 residues long. The CDR3 spells CASITGSEHEQFF. The DNA for the CDR3 is TGTGCCAGCATAACAGGATCTGAGCATGAGCAGTTCTTC.

V gene TRBV19 combines with J gene TRBJ1-4, with TRBD1 matching 8 bases. V shed 7 bases and J 11 bases; nucleotides not matched to a gene: 9. CDR1 is LNHDA, CDR2 SQIVND, per germline (reference sequence). The CDR3 totals 13 residues. The CDR3 reads CASKIRGPEKLFF. DNA for the CDR3: TGTGCCAGTAAGATCAGGGGGCCAGAGAAACTGTTTTTT.

The chain carries TRBV6-6 and TRBJ2-7; 7 bases agree with TRBD1. CDR1 is MNHNY, CDR2 SVGAGI, per germline (reference sequence). The CDR3 extends over 14 amino acids. The trim removed 4 bases at V and 1 base at J, leaving 4 bases unmatched. Written as DNA, the CDR3 is TGTGCCAGCAGTTCAAAGGGGGCATCCTACGAGCAGTACTTC. Residues: CASSSKGASYEQYF.

The rearrangement links TRBV5-1 to TRBJ2-3; 7 bases agree with TRBD2. Germline CDR1 SGHRS, CDR2 YFSETQ. The CDR3 consists of 14 residues. V was pared by 6 bases and J by 6 bases, with 10 bases of the junction left unmatched. The CDR3 reads CASTAGDSSDTQYF. The CDR3 DNA sequence: TGCGCCAGCACCGCGGGAGACTCTTCGGATACGCAGTATTTT.

The gene calls are TRBV5-1 and TRBJ2-3; tentatively, D is TRBD2 (5 bases). The CDR3 is 17 residues long. Germline V gives CDR1 SGHRS, CDR2 YFSETQ. V lost 0 bases and J lost 1, with 15 bases in between. CDR3 nucleotides: TGCGCCAGCAGCTTGGCCTCCCGGACTCGGGGCACAGATACGCAGTATTTT. Its translation: CASSLASRTRGTDTQYF. The full variable domain, its missing parts supplied by reference TRBV5-1 and TRBJ2-3, is KAGVTQTPRYLIKTRGQQVTLSCSPISGHRSVSWYQQTPGQGLQFLFEYFSETQRNKGNFPGRFSGRQFSNSRSEMNVSTLELGDSALYLCASSLASRTRGTDTQYFGPGTRLTVL.

The chain couples TRBV7-2 to TRBJ1-1; no firm D call. The CDR3 extends over 14 amino acids. Germline V gene lookup returns CDR1 SGHTA and CDR2 FQGNSA. V shed 4 bases and J shed 0 bases, with 9 bases lying between them. The CDR3 reads CASSYHAMNTEAFF. CDR3 nucleotides: TGTGCCAGCAGCTATCATGCCATGAACACTGAAGCTTTCTTT.

V is TRBV5-1 and J is TRBJ2-5; 7 positions agree with TRBD1. The germline V gene has CDR1 SGHRS and CDR2 YFSETQ. After removal of 5 bases from V and 2 bases from J, the junction contained 6 bases not matched to a gene. This CDR3 comprises 14 residues. In nucleotides, the CDR3 is TGCGCCAGCAGTCGACAGGGTTTACAAGAGACCCAGTACTTC. Translating it yields CASSRQGLQETQYF.

V gene TRBV29-1 combines with J gene TRBJ2-7; the D gene is possibly TRBD2 (6 bases). V lost 6 bases and J lost 2, with 20 bases in between. This CDR3 spans 15 amino acids. From germline, CDR1 is SQVTM and CDR2 ANQGSEA. CDR3 sequence reads: CSVKTGTSLTYEQYF. CDR3 sequence (DNA): TGCAGCGTCAAGACCGGGACTTCTTTGACCTACGAGCAGTACTTC.

The CDR3 DNA sequence: TGTGCCGACAGTTCTGGCGAGGCCAACGTCCTGACTTTC. Its translation is CADSSGEANVLTF. The rearrangement joins TRBV2 to TRBJ2-6, with D perhaps TRBD1 (5 bases). CDR1 is SNHLY and CDR2 is FYNNEI in the germline V gene. Trimming pared 11 bases from V and 6 bases from J, leaving 14 bases between. The CDR3 contains 13 residues. The full variable domain, completed using reference TRBV2 and TRBJ2-6, is EPEVTQTPSHQVTQMGQEVILRCVPISNHLYFYWYRQILGQKVEFLVSFYNNEISEKSEIFDDQFSVERPDGSNFTLKIRSTKLEDSAMYFCADSSGEANVLTFGAGSRLTVL.

The chain's CDR3 is CASSPPLGETQYF. CDR3 coding DNA: TGTGCCAGCTCACCACCGCTGGGAGAGACCCAGTACTTC. V usage is TRBV18 and J usage is TRBJ2-5; D unresolved. Between the trimmed V and J ends, which lost 0 bases and 4 bases, there was a span of 6 bases. The CDR3 sequence is 13 residues long. Germline CDR1 and CDR2: KGHSH and LQKENI.

V and J are TRBV5-1 and TRBJ1-5; 12 bases are shared with TRBD1. This CDR3 region has 16 residues. Trimming took 4 bases from V and 2 from J; bases not matched to a gene: 4. Germline CDR1 is SGHRS and CDR2 is YFSETQ. The CDR3 DNA is TGCGCCAGCAGCCCGGGACAGGGGGCCGGCAATCAGCCCCAGCATTTT. Its protein is CASSPGQGAGNQPQHF.

V gene TRBV18 combines with J gene TRBJ1-5, with D unclear. CDR3 length equals 13 residues. CDR1 and CDR2 (germline): KGHSH, LQKENI. V lost 7 bases and J 3 bases, leaving 10 bases between the germline ends. Here the CDR3 DNA reads TGTGCCAGCTGCCCAGCCCTCAATCAGCCCCAGCATTTT. Amino acids: CASCPALNQPQHF.

V gene TRBV6-6 combines with J gene TRBJ2-2; D gene ambiguous. Germline assignment: CDR1 MNHNY and CDR2 SVGAGI (reference sequence). The CDR3 has 14 amino acids. Trimming stripped 3 bases from V and 4 bases from J, with 9 bases between. CDR3 protein: CASSYQGATGELFF. The CDR3 bases are TGTGCCAGCAGTTATCAAGGAGCCACCGGGGAGCTGTTTTTT.

The chain has TRBV9 and TRBJ2-5; 7 bases line up with TRBD2. After removal of 0 bases from V and 5 bases from J, the junction contained 7 bases not matched to a gene. The CDR3 consists of 15 residues. CDR1 SGDLS and CDR2 YYNGEE come from the germline V gene. CDR3 in DNA: TGTGCCAGCAGCGTAGTAACGGGAGGCGCGGAGACCCAGTACTTC. Amino acids: CASSVVTGGAETQYF. The entire variable domain, with the rest obtained from reference TRBV9 and TRBJ2-5, is as follows: DSGVTQTPKHLITATGQRVTLRCSPRSGDLSVYWYQQSLDQGLQFLIQYYNGEERAKGNILERFSAQQFPDLHSELNLSSLELGDSALYFCASSVVTGGAETQYFGPGTRLLVL.

CDR3 region: CASRVRQTLYGYTF. The CDR3, as DNA: TGTGCCAGCAGAGTTCGCCAGACGCTCTATGGCTACACCTTC. The V and J genes are TRBV2 and TRBJ1-2, with unresolved D. This CDR3 region has 14 residues. The V end was cut by 6 bases, the J end by 4 bases, with 15 bases between. From germline, CDR1 is SNHLY and CDR2 FYNNEI.

This chain links TRBV29-1 with TRBJ1-1; D gene unclear. The germline V gene has CDR1 SQVTM and CDR2 ANQGSEA. The CDR3 covers 14 residues. Trimming pared 3 bases from V and 3 bases from J, leaving 14 bases between. CDR3 residues: CSVDWVSGDTEAFF. DNA of the CDR3: TGCAGCGTTGATTGGGTGTCCGGGGACACTGAAGCTTTCTTT. Full variable domain (remainder filled in from reference TRBV29-1 and TRBJ1-1): SAVISQKPSRDICQRGTSLTIQCQVDSQVTMMFWYRQQPGQSLTLIATANQGSEATYESGFVIDKFPISRPNLTFSTLTVSNMSPEDSSIYLCSVDWVSGDTEAFFGQGTRLTVV.

This chain uses TRBV7-3 with TRBJ1-1, with D tentatively TRBD1 (6 bases). The length of the CDR3 is 19 residues. V gave up 5 bases and J gave up 1 base, with 26 bases separating them. The germline CDR1 and CDR2 sequences are SGHTA and FQGTGA. The CDR3 nucleotides are TGTGCCAGCAGCCCCAAAGGAGGGCAGGGGCTAGGAGCGAACACTGAAGCTTTCTTT. As protein: CASSPKGGQGLGANTEAFF.

The J gene is TRBJ2-1, the V gene TRBV18; TRBD1 aligns across 7 bases. Germline CDR1 and CDR2: KGHSH and LQKENI. The V and J ends lost 2 bases and 0 bases, in that order; junction bases with no gene match: 10. This CDR3 spans 18 amino acids. The CDR3 protein is CASSPGTASTSSYNEQFF. CDR3 in DNA: TGTGCCAGCTCACCAGGGACAGCCAGCACGAGCTCCTACAATGAGCAGTTCTTC. Together with reference TRBV18 and TRBJ2-1, the CDR3 gives the full variable domain: NAGVMQNPRHLVRRRGQEARLRCSPMKGHSHVYWYRQLPEEGLKFMVYLQKENIIDESGMPKERFSAEFPKEGPSILRIQQVVRGDSAAYFCASSPGTASTSSYNEQFFGPGTRLTVL.

This chain connects TRBV7-9 to TRBJ1-4; the D gene is possibly TRBD1 (6 bases). V dropped 5 bases and J dropped 0 bases, with 13 bases sitting between them. Germline loops: CDR1 SEHNR, CDR2 FQNEAQ (reference sequence). The CDR3 contains 16 residues. The DNA for the CDR3 is TGTGCCAGCAGCCTGTGGACAGTTTCAACTAATGAAAAACTGTTTTTT. Protein sequence: CASSLWTVSTNEKLFF.

The CDR3 loop reads CASSTNSGADYEQYF. DNA for the CDR3: TGTGCCAGCAGCACCAATAGCGGGGCTGACTACGAGCAGTACTTC. This rearrangement joins TRBV11-3 to TRBJ2-7; 8 bases agree with TRBD2. J gave up 3 bases and V 5 bases, and 9 bases lay outside the gene matches. The CDR3 contains 15 residues. Germline values: CDR1 SGHNT, CDR2 YENEEA.

The rearrangement links TRBV28 to TRBJ2-1, with D uncertain. Germline-derived CDR1 and CDR2 are MDHEN and SYDVKM. V lost 5 bases and J 6 bases, leaving 8 bases between the germline ends. The CDR3 sequence is 12 residues long. The CDR3: CASSPYFNEQFF. In nucleotides, the CDR3 is TGTGCCAGCAGTCCTTACTTCAATGAGCAGTTCTTC.

The chain has TRBV5-5 and TRBJ1-2; 7 bases line up with TRBD1. The CDR3 sequence is 15 residues long. J was trimmed by 8 bases and V by 0 bases; bases with no gene match: 10. Germline V CDR1 and CDR2: SGHKS, YYEKEE (reference sequence). The chain's CDR3 is CASSLVGRGFYGYTF. The DNA of the CDR3 is TGTGCCAGCAGCTTGGTCGGCAGGGGGTTCTACGGCTACACCTTC.

The sample holds one count of this clone. The chain uses TRBV19 and TRBJ1-1; D is undetermined. The germline gives CDR1 LNHDA, CDR2 SQIVND (reference sequence). The V end lost 4 bases, the J end lost 0 bases, and 12 bases lay between the germline ends. CDR3 length: 15 residues. CDR3 in DNA: TGTGCCAGTAGTAACAGAGGATATATGAACACTGAAGCTTTCTTT. Its protein product is CASSNRGYMNTEAFF.

The gene calls are TRBV30 and TRBJ2-5; tentatively, D is TRBD2 (5 bases). The CDR3 loop spans 12 amino acids. Deletions cut 4 bases from V and 9 bases from J, with 15 bases between. CDR1 is GTSNPN, CDR2 SVGIG, per germline (reference sequence). The CDR3, as DNA: TGTGCCTGGACTGGAGGCCGTGGGGCCCAGTACTTC. Protein: CAWTGGRGAQYF.

V is TRBV14 and J is TRBJ2-1; 11 nucleotides match TRBD2. Trimming cost V 2 bases and J 6 bases; bases outside gene matches: 6. The CDR3 runs to 16 residues. Germline assignment: CDR1 SGHDN and CDR2 FVKESK. CDR3 in amino acids: CASSQSGTSGFNEQFF. The CDR3 DNA follows: TGTGCCAGCAGCCAATCCGGGACTAGCGGTTTCAATGAGCAGTTCTTC.

This clone occurred a few times. CDR3 DNA sequence: TGTGCCAGCAGTGACACAGTCTCTGGAAACACCATATATTTT. Amino acid sequence: CASSDTVSGNTIYF. The rearrangement uses TRBV2 and TRBJ1-3, with D unresolved. CDR1 and CDR2 from the germline V gene are SNHLY and FYNNEI. The V end was cut by 3 bases, the J end by 0 bases, with 6 bases between. This CDR3 region has 14 residues.

In regard to this clone: At the DNA level, this CDR3 is encoded by other sequences in the same sample as well. The chain couples TRBV19 to TRBJ2-7, with TRBD1 as a possible D gene (6 bases). Germline V gives CDR1 LNHDA, CDR2 SQIVND (reference sequence). The ends were cut back, 2 bases at V and 1 base at J, with 9 bases in the middle. The CDR3 runs to 14 residues. CDR3 protein: CASSITGISYEQYF. The DNA for the CDR3 is TGTGCCAGTAGTATAACAGGGATATCCTACGAGCAGTACTTC.

The J gene is TRBJ1-5, the V gene TRBV4-2; D is ambiguous. The CDR3 totals 17 residues. Between the trimmed V and J ends, which lost 0 bases and 0 bases, there was a span of 12 bases. The germline gives CDR1 LGHNA, CDR2 YNFKEQ. CDR3 DNA: TGTGCCAGCAGCCAAGATCTGCCAGGTTATAGCAATCAGCCCCAGCATTTT. Amino acids: CASSQDLPGYSNQPQHF.

This chain joins TRBV6-4 and TRBJ1-2, with D tentatively TRBD1 (5 bases). This CDR3 spans 18 amino acids. Germline V lookup: CDR1 MRHNA, CDR2 SNTAGT. V was clipped by 2 bases and J by 7 bases, with 26 bases between them. As DNA, the CDR3 is TGTGCCAGCAGTGACATAAATGGACAAAGCCTGTGTCGTGGTGGCTACACCTTC. Protein: CASSDINGQSLCRGGYTF.

The chain joins TRBV28 to TRBJ1-5; D is unresolved. Germline CDR1 and CDR2: MDHEN and SYDVKM. CDR3 length: 13 amino acids. Trimming stripped 7 bases from V and 11 bases from J, with 18 bases between. The CDR3 DNA follows: TGTGCCAGCACCCTACCGGGCCTCTCGGCCCAGCATTTT. Translating it yields CASTLPGLSAQHF.

The gene calls are TRBV4-2 and TRBJ2-2, with 10 bases fitting TRBD1. The CDR3 has 18 amino acids. CDR1 LGHNA and CDR2 YNFKEQ come from the germline V gene. Trimming removed 4 bases from V and 3 bases from J; junction bases left unmatched: 11. The CDR3 DNA reads as TGTGCCAGCAGCCCCGGACAGGGGGTTAGTCGACACACCGGGGAGCTGTTTTTT. Translating it yields CASSPGQGVSRHTGELFF.